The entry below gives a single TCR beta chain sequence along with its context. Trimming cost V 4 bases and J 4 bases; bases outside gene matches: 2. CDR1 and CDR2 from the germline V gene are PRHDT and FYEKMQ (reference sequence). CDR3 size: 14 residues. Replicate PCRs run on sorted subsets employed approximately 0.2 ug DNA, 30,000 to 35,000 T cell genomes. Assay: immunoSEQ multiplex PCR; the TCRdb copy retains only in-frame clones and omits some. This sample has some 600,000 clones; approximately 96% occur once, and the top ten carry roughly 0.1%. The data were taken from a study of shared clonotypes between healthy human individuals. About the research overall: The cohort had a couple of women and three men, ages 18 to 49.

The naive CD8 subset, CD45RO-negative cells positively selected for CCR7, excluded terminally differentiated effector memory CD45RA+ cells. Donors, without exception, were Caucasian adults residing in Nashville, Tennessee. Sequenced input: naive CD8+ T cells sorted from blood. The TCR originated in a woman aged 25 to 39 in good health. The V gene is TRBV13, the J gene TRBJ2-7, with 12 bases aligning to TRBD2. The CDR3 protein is CASSSGTSGYEQYF. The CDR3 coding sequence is TGTGCCAGCAGCTCCGGGACTAGCGGGTACGAGCAGTACTTC.